Ten or more counts support the clone carrying this T cell receptor (beta chain). The antigen is unknown. The ends lost 1 base at V and 7 bases at J; junction bases unmatched: 14. Germline V gene lookup returns CDR1 DFQATT and CDR2 SNEGSKA (reference sequence). The CDR3 has 18 residues. The source of the sample is a study of breast tumors, draining lymph nodes, adjacent tissues. General study findings and limits: Data only fit, rather than demonstrated, lymph node origin of most tumor T cells. Data fit most tumor T cells coming from lymph node, expanding in tumor. Compared with basal-like, luminal-like tumors shared significantly more repertoire with nontumor tissue. Tumor TCR diversity was below lymph nodes but above nontumor tissue.

TCRdb re-called the multiplex PCR reads with MiXCR, one entry per CDR3 protein. Here the sample spans about 22,000 distinct CDR3 sequences, 58% being singletons. The receptor was isolated from a female donor with breast cancer. Some clones in this sample may be carry-over from other donors' samples. The rearrangement links TRBV20-1 to TRBJ1-4, with 11 bases lining up with TRBD1. Sequencing used breast tumor tissue. CDR3 amino acids: CSARGPLGQGAPGEKLFF. In DNA form, the CDR3 reads TGCAGTGCTAGAGGCCCCCTAGGACAGGGGGCGCCGGGTGAAAAACTGTTTTTT.